This T cell receptor beta chain was recovered during a study of T cell responses to AZD1222 COVID-19 vaccine. Notes on the study in general: The peak T cell response came first, and repertoires were sampled only after it. It should be noted that donors were predominantly white British and more often female, and clonal diversity was possibly underestimated. Among those given AZD1222, only five to seven were seropositive at baseline.

Trimming cost V 4 bases and J 5 bases, with 15 bases left between them. Per germline, CDR1 SGHNT and CDR2 YYREEE (reference sequence). CDR3 length equals 14 residues. The table came from immunoSEQ multiplex PCR; TCRdb's copy has only in-frame clones and leaves some out. This sample yields about 210,000 clones, of which about 94% are seen a single time; over 1.5% belongs to the top ten. For this clone: The antigen is unknown.

The sequences come from peripheral blood, collected 28 days after the second dose of the MenACWY control vaccine. The J gene is TRBJ2-5, the V gene TRBV5-4; no clear D gene. The sequence derives from an adult who received the MenACWY meningococcal vaccine as a control. For the CDR3, the DNA is TGTGCCAGCAGCGTCGATGGAAAACGGGAGACCCAGTACTTC. Protein product: CASSVDGKRETQYF.